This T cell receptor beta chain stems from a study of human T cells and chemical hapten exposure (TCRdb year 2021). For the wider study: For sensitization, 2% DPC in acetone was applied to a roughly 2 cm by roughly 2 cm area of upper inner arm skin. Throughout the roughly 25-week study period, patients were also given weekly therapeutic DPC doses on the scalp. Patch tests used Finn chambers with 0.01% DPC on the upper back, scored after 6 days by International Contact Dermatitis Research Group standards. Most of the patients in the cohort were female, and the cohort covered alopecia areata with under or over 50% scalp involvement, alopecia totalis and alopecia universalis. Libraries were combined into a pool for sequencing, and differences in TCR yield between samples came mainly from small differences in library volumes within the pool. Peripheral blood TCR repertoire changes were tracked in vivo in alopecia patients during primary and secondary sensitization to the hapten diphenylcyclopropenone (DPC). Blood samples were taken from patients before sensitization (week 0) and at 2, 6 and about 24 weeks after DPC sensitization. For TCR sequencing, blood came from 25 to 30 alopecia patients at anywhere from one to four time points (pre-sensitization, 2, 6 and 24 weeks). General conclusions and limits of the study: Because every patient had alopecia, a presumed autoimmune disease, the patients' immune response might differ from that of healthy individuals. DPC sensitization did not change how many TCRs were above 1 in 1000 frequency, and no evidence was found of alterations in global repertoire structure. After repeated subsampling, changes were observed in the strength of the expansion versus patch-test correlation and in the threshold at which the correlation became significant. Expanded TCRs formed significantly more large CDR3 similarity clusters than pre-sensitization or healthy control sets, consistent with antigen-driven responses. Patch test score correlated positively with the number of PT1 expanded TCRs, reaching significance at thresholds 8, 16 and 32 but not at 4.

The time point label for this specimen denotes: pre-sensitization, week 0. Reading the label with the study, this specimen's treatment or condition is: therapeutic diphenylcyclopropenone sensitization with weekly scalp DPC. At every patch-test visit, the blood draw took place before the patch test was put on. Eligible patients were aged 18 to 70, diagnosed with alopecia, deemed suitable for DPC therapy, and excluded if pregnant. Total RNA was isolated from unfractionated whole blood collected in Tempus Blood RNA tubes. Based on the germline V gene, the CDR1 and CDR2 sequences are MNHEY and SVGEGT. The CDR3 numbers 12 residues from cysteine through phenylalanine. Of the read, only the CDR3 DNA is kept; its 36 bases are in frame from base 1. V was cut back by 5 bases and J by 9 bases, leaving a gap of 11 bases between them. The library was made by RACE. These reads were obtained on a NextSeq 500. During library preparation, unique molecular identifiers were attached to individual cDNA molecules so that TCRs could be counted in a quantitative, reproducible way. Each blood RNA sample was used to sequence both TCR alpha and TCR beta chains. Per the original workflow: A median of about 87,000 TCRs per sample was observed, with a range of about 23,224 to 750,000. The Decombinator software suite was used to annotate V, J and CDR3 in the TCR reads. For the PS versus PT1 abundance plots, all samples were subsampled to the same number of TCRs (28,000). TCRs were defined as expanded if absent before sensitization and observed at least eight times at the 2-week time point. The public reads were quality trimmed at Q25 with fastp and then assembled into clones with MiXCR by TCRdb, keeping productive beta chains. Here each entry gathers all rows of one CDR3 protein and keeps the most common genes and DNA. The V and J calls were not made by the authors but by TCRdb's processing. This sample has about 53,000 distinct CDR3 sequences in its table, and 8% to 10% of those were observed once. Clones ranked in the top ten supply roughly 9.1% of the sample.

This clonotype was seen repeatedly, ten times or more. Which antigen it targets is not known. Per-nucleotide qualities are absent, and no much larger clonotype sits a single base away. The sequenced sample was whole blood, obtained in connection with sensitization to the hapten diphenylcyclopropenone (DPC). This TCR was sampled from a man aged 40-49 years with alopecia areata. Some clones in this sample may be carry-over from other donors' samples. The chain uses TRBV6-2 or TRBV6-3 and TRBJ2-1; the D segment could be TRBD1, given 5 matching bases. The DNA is TGTGCCAGCAGTCTTACAGGTGGTGAGCAGTTCTTC. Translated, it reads CASSLTGGEQFF.